A single sample is the source of the 26 T cell receptor beta chains below, sequenced in a study of cytomegalovirus exposure and HLA in healthy donors. The PCR had 60 Vbeta and 13 Jbeta primers. The data were produced by immunoSEQ multiplex PCR, yet TCRdb's version contains in-frame clones alone and is incomplete. The data show some 91,000 clones, over 65% seen once. Sequenced: PBMCs. The receptor set was obtained from a woman aged 60-75 years in good health and CMV-seronegative.

The gene calls are TRBV5-6 and TRBJ1-2; a weak D match, TRBD1 (6 bases). The length of the CDR3 is 14 residues. Germline-derived CDR1 and CDR2 are SGHDT and YYEEEE. Trimming stripped 6 bases from V and 2 bases from J, with 14 bases between. Written as DNA, the CDR3 is TGTGCCAGCACCAAAAGGGGGGGCAACTATGGCTACACCTTC. Protein sequence: CASTKRGGNYGYTF.

This chain uses TRBV4-1 with TRBJ2-1, with D maybe TRBD2 (6 bases). Between the trimmed V and J ends, which lost 0 bases and 10 bases, there was a span of 19 bases. Per germline, CDR1 MGHRA and CDR2 YSYEKL. The CDR3 has 16 amino acids. The CDR3 sequence is CASSQDSVRREREQFF. As DNA, the CDR3 is TGCGCCAGCAGCCAAGATAGTGTACGACGGGAGAGGGAGCAGTTCTTC.

This clone was counted only a few times. The gene calls are TRBV6-1 and TRBJ1-4; a possible D gene is TRBD1 (5 bases). CDR1 and CDR2 from the germline V gene are MNHNS and SASEGT. This CDR3 has 13 residues. V was shortened by 5 bases and J by 8 bases, with 12 bases between the two germline ends. The CDR3 region is CASSSGVREKLFF. In nucleotides, the CDR3 is TGTGCCAGCAGTTCGGGGGTGAGGGAAAAACTGTTTTTT.

The chain employs TRBV10-1 and TRBJ2-1; perhaps TRBD1 as D (6 bases). The CDR3 covers 14 residues. V lost 5 bases to trimming and J lost 1 base, with 9 bases between them. Germline V gives CDR1 WNHNN, CDR2 SYGVQD (reference sequence). The CDR3 spells CASSPGQSYNEQFF. The CDR3 nucleotides read TGCGCCAGCAGTCCAGGACAGTCCTACAATGAGCAGTTCTTC.

V and J are TRBV9 and TRBJ2-7; 7 positions agree with TRBD2. The ends lost 0 bases at V and 4 bases at J; junction bases unmatched: 4. In germline, CDR1 is SGDLS, CDR2 YYNGEE. There are 14 residues in the CDR3. Here the CDR3 DNA reads TGTGCCAGCAGCGTAGGGGGAGGGGCGTACGAGCAGTACTTC. It encodes CASSVGGGAYEQYF.

About this clone itself: One junction end does not reproduce the germline sequence, and a read error may be involved. CDR3 coding DNA: TGTGCAAGCAAGTTAGCCGTAGCGGACCCCACGGAGACCCAGTACTTC. Amino acid sequence: CASKLAVADPTETQYF. The V and J genes are TRBV7-9 and TRBJ2-5, with a weak D call TRBD2 (6 bases). In germline, CDR1 is SEHNR, CDR2 FQNEAQ (reference sequence). The CDR3 loop spans 16 amino acids.

The chain employs TRBV6-1 and TRBJ1-2; a possible D gene is TRBD1 (6 bases). This CDR3 has 16 residues. CDR1 MNHNS and CDR2 SASEGT come from the germline V gene. The V and J ends lost 0 bases and 0 bases respectively, with 11 bases between them. CDR3 DNA: TGTGCCAGCAGTGAAGCTTACAGGGCCTCTAACTATGGCTACACCTTC. As protein: CASSEAYRASNYGYTF.

CDR3 DNA: TGTGCCAGCAGCTCCCGGACAGGGGTGGCTTTCAATGAGCAGTTCTTC. Amino acids: CASSSRTGVAFNEQFF. The rearrangement uses TRBV7-9 and TRBJ2-1, with TRBD1 identical over 9 bases. CDR1 is SEHNR, CDR2 FQNEAQ, per germline (reference sequence). The CDR3 loop spans 16 amino acids. V lost 4 bases and J lost 6; bases outside the gene matches: 10.

This rearrangement joins TRBV14 to TRBJ2-5, with D possibly matching TRBD2 (5 bases). V lost 4 bases to trimming and J lost 0 bases, with 15 bases between them. The germline V gene encodes CDR1 SGHDN and CDR2 FVKESK. CDR3 size: 16 residues. The CDR3 nucleotides read TGTGCCAGCAGCCCCCGACTAAGCCCGTACCAAGAGACCCAGTACTTC. It specifies CASSPRLSPYQETQYF.

The gene calls are TRBV7-6 and TRBJ2-3, with 7 bases aligning to TRBD1. The CDR3 contains 15 residues. Per the germline V gene, CDR1 is SGHVS and CDR2 is FNYEAQ. Trimming at V came to 4 bases and at J to 2 bases, leaving 6 bases not matched to a gene. DNA for the CDR3: TGTGCCAGCAGCTACGTACAGGGGTTCACAGATACGCAGTATTTT. Protein product: CASSYVQGFTDTQYF.

This rearrangement joins TRBV6-6 to TRBJ2-7; 9 bases fit TRBD1. The CDR3 runs 16 residues. V was pared by 0 bases and J by 4 bases, with 7 bases of the junction left unmatched. Germline-derived CDR1 and CDR2 are MNHNY and SVGAGI (reference sequence). The CDR3: CASSYSRTGARYEQYF. The CDR3 DNA reads TGTGCCAGCAGTTACTCGCGGACAGGGGCGCGGTACGAGCAGTACTTC.

V and J are TRBV28 and TRBJ2-7; no definite D call. Germline V gene data show CDR1 as MDHEN and CDR2 as SYDVKM. V was cut by 6 bases and J by 1 base, with 16 bases left in between. The CDR3 is 15 amino acids. The chain's CDR3 is CASSSPGTTSYEQYF. The CDR3 DNA is TGTGCCAGCAGCTCGCCAGGCACCACGTCCTACGAGCAGTACTTC.

This rearrangement joins TRBV7-9 to TRBJ2-1; 7 nucleotides match TRBD2. CDR3 size: 15 residues. Germline CDR1 is SEHNR and CDR2 is FQNEAQ (reference sequence). The V segment lost 5 bases and the J segment 7 bases; nucleotides outside the gene matches: 11. CDR3: CASSARGGPGNEQFF. CDR3 nucleotides: TGTGCCAGCAGCGCCCGCGGGGGACCGGGGAATGAGCAGTTCTTC. Variable domain in full (rest from reference TRBV7-9 and TRBJ2-1): DTGVSQNPRHKITKRGQNVTFRCDPISEHNRLYWYRQTLGQGPEFLTYFQNEAQLEKSRLLSDRFSAERPKGSFSTLEIQRTEQGDSAMYLCASSARGGPGNEQFFGPGTRLTVL.

This clone is a singleton in its sample. The CDR3 region has the DNA TGTGCCACCTCCAGAGGCGAGCAGTACTTC. It is translated as CATSRGEQYF. The chain uses TRBV28 and TRBJ2-7; D remains ambiguous. The CDR3 length is 10 residues. Germline loops: CDR1 MDHEN, CDR2 SYDVKM. V lost 10 bases and J lost 6, with 10 bases in between.

This clone was found a few times. This chain uses TRBV6-5 with TRBJ1-2, with a possible D match to TRBD1 (5 bases). This CDR3 spans 14 amino acids. CDR1 is MNHEY and CDR2 is SVGAGI in the germline V gene. V dropped 5 bases and J dropped 8 bases, with 18 bases sitting between them. CDR3 region: CASSPPDRGLGYTF. The CDR3 coding sequence is TGTGCCAGCAGTCCCCCCGATAGGGGCCTGGGCTACACCTTC.

On this clone itself: The sample holds other DNA sequences that translate to the same CDR3. The V call is TRBV6-5, the J call TRBJ1-2, with D perhaps matching TRBD1 (5 bases). Germline loops: CDR1 MNHEY, CDR2 SVGAGI. Between the trimmed V and J ends, which lost 0 bases and 2 bases, there was a span of 10 bases. This CDR3 comprises 15 residues. Written as DNA, the CDR3 is TGTGCCAGCAGTTACTCCGGGACTGTGAACTATGGCTACACCTTC. Its translation: CASSYSGTVNYGYTF.

The chain links TRBV10-2 to TRBJ2-7; TRBD1 aligns across 8 bases. The J segment lost 6 bases and the V segment lost 3 bases, leaving 13 bases of the junction unmatched. The germline V gene has CDR1 WSHSY and CDR2 SAAADI. The CDR3 runs to 16 residues. The CDR3 sequence: CASSESSGGPIGEQYF. For the CDR3, the DNA is TGCGCCAGCAGTGAATCGTCAGGGGGCCCGATCGGCGAGCAGTACTTC.

Only a few counts were recorded for this clone. The gene calls are TRBV9 and TRBJ1-6; D remains ambiguous. Trimming took off 1 base at V and 10 bases at J, with 9 bases between the two ends. The CDR3 loop spans 13 amino acids. Germline CDR1 reads SGDLS; CDR2 reads YYNGEE. The CDR3 region is CASSVLGSSPLHF. The CDR3 nucleotides read TGTGCCAGCAGCGTATTGGGTAGCTCACCCCTCCACTTT.

The V gene is TRBV10-2, the J gene TRBJ2-3; TRBD2 agrees at 12 bases. The CDR3 is 16 amino acids. Looked up from germline, CDR1 is WSHSY and CDR2 is SAAADI. V dropped 6 bases and J dropped 0; count of bases not matched to a gene: 4. The chain's CDR3 is CASSKTSGSSTDTQYF. CDR3 sequence (DNA): TGCGCCAGCAGCAAGACTAGCGGGAGTAGCACAGATACGCAGTATTTT.

The chain couples TRBV28 to TRBJ2-7, with 7 bases identical to TRBD2. CDR1 is MDHEN, CDR2 SYDVKM, per germline. Trimming took 4 bases from V and 10 from J; bases not matched to a gene: 19. The CDR3 runs to 16 residues. CDR3 in amino acids: CASSSRAGEASTRQYF. The CDR3 region has the DNA TGTGCCAGCAGTTCACGCGCGGGGGAGGCTTCTACGAGACAGTACTTC.

This clone was observed once. The V gene is TRBV5-6, the J gene TRBJ1-2; no clear D. Germline CDR1 and CDR2: SGHDT and YYEEEE. The CDR3 is 16 amino acids. The V gene lost 4 bases and the J gene lost 7 bases, with 23 bases spanning the gap. The CDR3 DNA reads as TGTGCCAGCAGCAGCTCCGGGTCCCGGGTGACGATTGGCTACACCTTC. Encoded protein: CASSSSGSRVTIGYTF.

CDR3 sequence: CSVEKGANYGYTF. CDR3 nucleotides: TGCAGCGTTGAAAAGGGGGCTAACTATGGCTACACCTTC. The chain joins TRBV29-1 to TRBJ1-2, with D maybe TRBD1 (6 bases). Trimming pared 2 bases from V and 0 bases from J, leaving 7 bases between. This CDR3 spans 13 amino acids. The germline CDR1 and CDR2 sequences are SQVTM and ANQGSEA.

The V and J genes are TRBV30 and TRBJ2-5; 12 bases map to TRBD2. Losses at the gene ends were 1 base for V and 7 bases for J; bases not matched to a gene: 10. Germline loops: CDR1 GTSNPN, CDR2 SVGIG (reference sequence). The CDR3 contains 16 residues. CDR3 bases: TGTGCCTGGAGTGAAGGACTAGCGGGACCTCGTTGGACCCAGTACTTC. This translates into CAWSEGLAGPRWTQYF. The full variable domain, rest sourced from reference TRBV30 and TRBJ2-5, is SQTIHQWPATLVQPVGSPLSLECTVEGTSNPNLYWYRQAAGRGLQLLFYSVGIGQISSEVPQNLSASRPQDRQFILSSKKLLLSDSGFYLCAWSEGLAGPRWTQYFGPGTRLLVL.

This chain uses TRBV10-2 with TRBJ2-5; D possibly corresponds to TRBD2 (7 bases). CDR3 length: 17 residues. Germline values: CDR1 WSHSY, CDR2 SAAADI. V was clipped by 0 bases and J by 4 bases, with 18 bases between them. CDR3 DNA sequence: TGCGCCAGCAGTGAGTCGGGGCTAGCGGAGGGGGGAGAGACCCAGTACTTC. Translation: CASSESGLAEGGETQYF.

V and J are TRBV4-3 and TRBJ1-6; D might be TRBD1 (5 bases). The CDR3 is made up of 21 amino acids. Germline V CDR1 and CDR2: LGHNA, YSLEER. Deletions cut 2 bases from V and 8 bases from J, with 31 bases between. The CDR3 region is CASSQRLRDLRSSKTYSPLHF. CDR3 coding DNA: TGCGCCAGCAGCCAAAGGTTAAGGGACTTACGTTCATCCAAGACCTATTCACCCCTCCACTTT.

This rearrangement joins TRBV18 to TRBJ2-3, with 12 bases lining up with TRBD2. Per germline, CDR1 KGHSH and CDR2 LQKENI. V trimming: 3 bases; J trimming: 5 bases; junction bases outside the gene matches: 6. The CDR3 covers 16 residues. The CDR3 region is CASSPKLAGGRDTQYF. CDR3 nucleotide sequence: TGTGCCAGCTCACCGAAACTAGCGGGAGGAAGAGATACGCAGTATTTT.